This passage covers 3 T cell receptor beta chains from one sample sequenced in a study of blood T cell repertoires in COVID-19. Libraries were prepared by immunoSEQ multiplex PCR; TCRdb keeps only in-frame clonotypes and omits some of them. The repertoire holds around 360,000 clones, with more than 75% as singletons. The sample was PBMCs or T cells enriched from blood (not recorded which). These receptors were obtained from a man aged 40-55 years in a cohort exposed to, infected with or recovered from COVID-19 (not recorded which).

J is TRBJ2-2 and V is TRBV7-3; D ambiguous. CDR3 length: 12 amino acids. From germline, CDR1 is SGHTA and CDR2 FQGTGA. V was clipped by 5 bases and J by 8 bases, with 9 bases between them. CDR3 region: CASSPPSGELFF. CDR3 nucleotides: TGTGCCAGCAGCCCGCCGAGTGGGGAGCTGTTTTTT. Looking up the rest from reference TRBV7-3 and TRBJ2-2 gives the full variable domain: GAGVSQTPSNKVTEKGKYVELRCDPISGHTALYWYRQSLGQGPEFLIYFQGTGAADDSGLPNDRFFAVRPEGSVSTLKIQRTERGDSAVYLCASSPPSGELFFGEGSRLTVL.

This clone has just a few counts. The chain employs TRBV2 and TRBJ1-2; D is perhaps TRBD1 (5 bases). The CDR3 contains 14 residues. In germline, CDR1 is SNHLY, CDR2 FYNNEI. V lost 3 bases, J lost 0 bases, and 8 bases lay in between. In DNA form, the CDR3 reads TGTGCCAGCAGTGACAGGGCCTCTAACTATGGCTACACCTTC. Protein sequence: CASSDRASNYGYTF.

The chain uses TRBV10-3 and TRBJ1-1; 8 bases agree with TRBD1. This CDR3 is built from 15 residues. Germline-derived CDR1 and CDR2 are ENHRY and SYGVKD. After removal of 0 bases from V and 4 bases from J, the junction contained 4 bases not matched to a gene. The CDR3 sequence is CAISESPGGVTEAFF. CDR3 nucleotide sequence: TGTGCCATCAGTGAGTCGCCAGGGGGCGTCACTGAAGCTTTCTTT.